The rows below give T cell receptor beta chains drawn from one sample of a study of regulatory T cells in long-lasting Graves disease. MiXCR, applied by TCRdb to the multiplex PCR reads, yields one record per CDR3 protein. The data show around 460,000 distinct CDR3 sequences, around 13% seen once. These same data were also listed under a study on T cells in Graves' hyperthyroidism and ophthalmopathy.

This specimen was peripheral blood mononuclear cells (PBMCs), taken at new diagnosis, from a patient treated with antithyroid drugs. Every receptor here comes from a woman aged 50 to 60 with Graves disease. Both conserved end residues are part of each CDR3. The D gene is left open where the match is weak. The size field is filled for only some rows; it gives once, few, many or a size class.

v_gene: TRBV5-1; j_gene: TRBJ2-1; d_gene: .; abundance: .; CDR3nt: TGCGCCAGCAGCCGCGATGGGACTGGACAGGACTACTACGAGCAGTTCTTC; CDR3aa: CASSRDGTGQDYYEQFF
v_gene: TRBV5-5; j_gene: TRBJ2-1; d_gene: TRBD1; abundance: many; CDR3nt: TGTGCCAGCAGTCACCCCGCCGGGACAGGGTCCTACAATGAGCAGTTCTTC; CDR3aa: CASSHPAGTGSYNEQFF
v_gene: TRBV18; j_gene: TRBJ2-3; d_gene: TRBD2; abundance: few; CDR3nt: TGTGCCAGCTCCCAGGAGGCGGGAGTGTTAGATACGCAGTATTTT; CDR3aa: CASSQEAGVLDTQYF
v_gene: TRBV20-1; j_gene: TRBJ1-4; d_gene: .; abundance: many; CDR3nt: TGCAGTGCTAGAGACCGGGACGTTAATGAAAAACTGTTTTTT; CDR3aa: CSARDRDVNEKLFF
v_gene: TRBV20-1; j_gene: TRBJ2-7; d_gene: TRBD2; abundance: many; CDR3nt: TGCAGTGCTAGCGGGGGGTCAATCTCCTACGAGCAGTACTTC; CDR3aa: CSASGGSISYEQYF
v_gene: TRBV7-3; j_gene: TRBJ2-7; d_gene: TRBD1; abundance: many; CDR3nt: TGTGCCAGCAGCCGAGGACAGGGGGCCGAGCAGTACTTC; CDR3aa: CASSRGQGAEQYF
v_gene: TRBV10-3; j_gene: TRBJ1-2; d_gene: .; abundance: .; CDR3nt: TGTGCCATCAGTGAGTTGGATGTTCAGGGGCAGGGCTATGGCTACACCTTC; CDR3aa: CAISELDVQGQGYGYTF
v_gene: TRBV12-3/TRBV12-4; j_gene: TRBJ2-3; d_gene: .; abundance: .; CDR3nt: TGTGCCATCAGTGATTCAGGGACAGATACGCAGTATTTT; CDR3aa: CAISDSGTDTQYF
v_gene: TRBV12-3/TRBV12-4; j_gene: TRBJ1-2; d_gene: .; abundance: many; CDR3nt: TGTGCCAGCCTCACAGAGCCCTTCTATGGCTACACCTTC; CDR3aa: CASLTEPFYGYTF
v_gene: TRBV29-1; j_gene: TRBJ2-5; d_gene: TRBD2; abundance: many; CDR3nt: TGCAGCGTTGAACCAGCGGGAAACCAAGAGACCCAGTACTTC; CDR3aa: CSVEPAGNQETQYF
v_gene: TRBV5-1; j_gene: TRBJ1-2; d_gene: .; abundance: few; CDR3nt: TGCGCCAGCAGCTTGGGGGCCGGACGGGGGAACTATGGCTACACCTTC; CDR3aa: CASSLGAGRGNYGYTF
v_gene: TRBV9; j_gene: TRBJ2-2; d_gene: TRBD1; abundance: .; CDR3nt: TGTGCCAGCAGCCATGATTGGAGACAGGGGGCATTAACGAACACCGGGGAGCTGTTTTTT; CDR3aa: CASSHDWRQGALTNTGELFF
v_gene: TRBV6-2/TRBV6-3; j_gene: TRBJ1-5; d_gene: TRBD1; abundance: .; CDR3nt: TGTGCCAGCAGTTACTCAAGGGGGCTAAGCAATCAGCCCCAGCATTTT; CDR3aa: CASSYSRGLSNQPQHF
v_gene: TRBV5-1; j_gene: TRBJ2-3; d_gene: TRBD2; abundance: .; CDR3nt: TGCGCCAGCAGCTTGACTAGCGGGAGGGTAACAGATACGCAGTATTTT; CDR3aa: CASSLTSGRVTDTQYF